This TCR beta chain comes out of a study of shared clonotypes between healthy human individuals. The CDR3 runs to 13 residues. V lost 3 bases and J 5 bases, leaving 12 bases between the germline ends. CDR1 is SGHNT, CDR2 YYREEE, per germline (reference sequence). Deep-level assay runs were performed. Data came from immunoSEQ multiplex PCR; TCRdb stores just in-frame clones and leaves some out. This sample has 1.4 million to 1.5 million clones, with approximately 96% found just once. Material: naive CD4+ T cells sorted from blood. Subset reported: CD45RA+ positively selected. This chain joins TRBV5-4 and TRBJ2-7, with D perhaps matching TRBD1 (6 bases). This sequence was found in a man in his thirties or forties in good health. CDR3 in DNA: TGTGCCAGCAGCTCCTACAGGGTCGACGAGCAGTACTTC. Translating it yields CASSSYRVDEQYF. The whole variable domain, filled in from reference TRBV5-4 and TRBJ2-7, reads ETGVTQSPTHLIKTRGQQVTLRCSSQSGHNTVSWYQQALGQGPQFIFQYYREEENGRGNFPPRFSGLQFPNYSSELNVNALELDDSALYLCASSSYRVDEQYFGPGTRLTVT.